This T cell receptor beta chain came from a study of cytomegalovirus exposure and HLA in healthy donors. Study results and limitations: Presence/absence analyses took donor sequencing depth as roughly uniform. Later on, analysis showed that most CMV-associated TCR beta chains appeared to be HLA-restricted.

This clone was observed once. Its antigen is not identified. A multiplex PCR was run with 60 Vbeta primers and 13 Jbeta primers. Data came from immunoSEQ multiplex PCR; TCRdb stores just in-frame clones and leaves some out. Of almost 200,000 clones listed, 75% to 85% are singletons. Sequenced material: PBMCs. The TCR sequence derives from a woman aged 45-60 years in good health and CMV-seronegative.

This chain's CDR3 is CASSYDRGSAGELFF. The CDR3 bases are TGTGCCAGCAGTTACGACAGGGGATCCGCCGGGGAGCTGTTTTTT. The chain carries TRBV6-5 and TRBJ2-2, with 8 bases matching TRBD1. Germline CDR1 reads MNHEY; CDR2 reads SVGAGI. The CDR3 length is 15 residues. J lost 6 bases, V lost 2 bases, and 5 bases had no gene match.